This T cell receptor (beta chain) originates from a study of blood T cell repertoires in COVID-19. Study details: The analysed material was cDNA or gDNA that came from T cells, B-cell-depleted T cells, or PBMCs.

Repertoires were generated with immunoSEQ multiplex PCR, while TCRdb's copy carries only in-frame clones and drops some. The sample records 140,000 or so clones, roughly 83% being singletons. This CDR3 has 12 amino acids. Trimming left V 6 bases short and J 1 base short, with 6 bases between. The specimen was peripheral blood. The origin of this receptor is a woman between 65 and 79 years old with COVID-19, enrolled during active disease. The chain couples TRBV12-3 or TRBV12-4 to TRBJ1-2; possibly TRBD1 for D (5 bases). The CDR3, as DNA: TGTGCCAGCAGCCAGGGTAACTATGGCTACACCTTC. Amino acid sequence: CASSQGNYGYTF.